Described below is a single TCR beta chain sequence and its context. The source of the sample is a study of blood T cells in healthy people across ages. The CDR3 extends over 14 amino acids. Germline loops: CDR1 SGHNT, CDR2 YYREEE (reference sequence). V lost 4 bases and J 3 bases, leaving 14 bases between the germline ends. The use of a sample-barcoded 5' primer and a J-beta primer mix characterized a second PCR of roughly 7 to 11 cycles. TCRdb independently ran MiXCR on the 5' RACE reads; one entry per CDR3 protein. The sample records roughly 1.5 million distinct CDR3 sequences, 42% being singletons. Every sample had a minimum of 6.5 million PBMCs isolated.

This sequence was found in a young woman in good health. The V call is TRBV5-4, the J call TRBJ2-7, with a possible D match to TRBD1 (5 bases). Source material: blood. The CDR3 here is CASSGVRQNYEQYF. For the CDR3, the DNA is TGTGCCAGCAGCGGGGTGAGACAGAACTACGAGCAGTACTTC.